The 20 T cell receptor beta chains given below trace back to one sample, sequenced in a study of control samples from healthy donors and cancer patients. TCRdb's copy holds only in-frame clones and misses some; the assay was immunoSEQ multiplex PCR. The data contain over 75,000 clones, roughly 86% of them singletons. The specimen was blood. The receptor source for this set is a man aged 55-75 years in good health.

For the CDR3, the DNA is TGTGCCAGCAGTATGACAGGGGGGTTGGTTGCTTTCTTT. It is translated as CASSMTGGLVAFF. This chain uses TRBV6-5 with TRBJ1-1; 9 bases are shared with TRBD1. Germline-derived CDR1 and CDR2 are MNHEY and SVGAGI. The CDR3 is 13 amino acids. J was trimmed by 11 bases and V by 5 bases; bases with no gene match: 9.

The rearrangement links TRBV6-5 to TRBJ1-2, with D possibly TRBD1 on 5 matching bases. Trimming shortened V by 8 bases and J by 5 bases, and 12 bases separated the two germline ends. Germline V gives CDR1 MNHEY, CDR2 SVGAGI. The CDR3 covers 12 residues. The CDR3 region is CASQAGGYGYTF. The CDR3 bases are TGTGCCAGCCAAGCGGGGGGTTATGGCTACACCTTC.

This chain links TRBV28 with TRBJ2-7; D might be TRBD1 (6 bases). There are 14 residues in the CDR3. Germline lookup yields CDR1 MDHEN and CDR2 SYDVKM. The V and J ends lost 5 bases and 5 bases respectively, with 16 bases between them. The CDR3 DNA reads as TGTGCCAGCAGTCCCGTGACAGGCCGGAACGAGCAGTACTTC. It is translated as CASSPVTGRNEQYF.

The chain recombines TRBV7-8 with TRBJ1-6; D remains unclear. The V end was cut by 1 base, the J end by 13 bases, with 14 bases between. The CDR3 covers 14 residues. CDR1 and CDR2 (germline): SGHVS, FQNEAQ. The CDR3 reads CASSLEGIMAPLHF. For the CDR3, the DNA is TGTGCCAGCAGCTTAGAAGGGATTATGGCCCCCCTCCACTTT.

The gene calls are TRBV6-2 or TRBV6-3 and TRBJ1-5; D remains ambiguous. V dropped 2 bases and J dropped 0 bases, with 17 bases sitting between them. Per the germline V gene, CDR1 is MNHEY and CDR2 is SVGEGT. CDR3 length: 18 amino acids. DNA for the CDR3: TGTGCCAGCAGTTACCTAAACGAGGCCGAATATAGCAATCAGCCCCAGCATTTT. Translated, it gives CASSYLNEAEYSNQPQHF.

The chain links TRBV19 to TRBJ1-1, with 7 bases matching TRBD1. This CDR3 comprises 14 residues. V dropped 3 bases and J dropped 5; count of bases not matched to a gene: 6. Per the germline V gene, CDR1 is LNHDA and CDR2 is SQIVND (reference sequence). CDR3 DNA: TGTGCCAGTAGTATCCAGGGGGGCCGAACTGAAGCTTTCTTT. Amino acids: CASSIQGGRTEAFF.

Worth noting for this clone: The same CDR3 arises from other DNA sequences in this sample as well. This sequence joins TRBV6-1 and TRBJ1-5; no clear D. CDR1 is MNHNS, CDR2 SASEGT, per germline. V was cut by 2 bases and J by 7 bases, with 3 bases left in between. The CDR3 has 11 residues. The CDR3 protein is CASSEYQPQHF. In DNA form, the CDR3 reads TGTGCCAGCAGTGAATACCAGCCCCAGCATTTT.

The V and J genes are TRBV10-3 and TRBJ1-2; 8 bases are shared with TRBD1. In germline, CDR1 is ENHRY, CDR2 SYGVKD. The J segment lost 8 bases and the V segment lost 0 bases, leaving 5 bases of the junction unmatched. CDR3 length: 14 amino acids. The CDR3 region is CAISESDREDGYTF. The CDR3 DNA reads as TGTGCCATCAGTGAGTCGGACAGGGAAGACGGCTACACCTTC.

The chain couples TRBV6-5 to TRBJ1-5; perhaps TRBD1 as D (5 bases). This CDR3 has 14 amino acids. Trimming stripped 5 bases from V and 2 bases from J, with 10 bases between. Germline values: CDR1 MNHEY, CDR2 SVGAGI. The CDR3 region has the DNA TGTGCCAGCAGTCGGGACCCCGGCAATCAGCCCCAGCATTTT. Its protein is CASSRDPGNQPQHF.

The chain links TRBV21-1 to TRBJ2-1; the listed D gene, TRBD2, was not tested against the DNA. TRBV21-1 is termed a pseudogene. The CDR3 has 16 residues. CDR3 coding DNA: TGTGCCAGCAGATATTGTCTAGCGGGAGTCACCAATGAGCAGTTCTTC. This encodes CASRYCLAGVTNEQFF.

In DNA, the CDR3 is TGTGCCAGCAGTGAATCCGGATACACTGAAGCTTTCTTT. Its protein is CASSESGYTEAFF. V gene TRBV2 combines with J gene TRBJ1-1, with D unclear. The V gene lost 2 bases and the J gene lost 3 bases, with 7 bases spanning the gap. The CDR3 sequence is 13 residues long. Germline assignment: CDR1 SNHLY and CDR2 FYNNEI.

This rearrangement joins TRBV5-1 to TRBJ2-3, with D uncertain. The V gene's germline CDR1 is SGHRS and CDR2 YFSETQ. The CDR3 contains 16 residues. Trimming pared 0 bases from V and 0 bases from J, leaving 11 bases between. CDR3 bases: TGCGCCAGCAGCTTGGAAGTTGGTTCTAGCACAGATACGCAGTATTTT. Its protein product is CASSLEVGSSTDTQYF.

V usage is TRBV5-1 and J usage is TRBJ2-7, with 8 positions matching TRBD2. The CDR3 sequence is 16 residues long. Per germline, CDR1 SGHRS and CDR2 YFSETQ. The trim removed 2 bases at V and 0 bases at J, leaving 7 bases unmatched. This CDR3 is CASSLRVAGSSYEQYF. The DNA for the CDR3 is TGCGCCAGCAGCTTAAGAGTAGCGGGGTCCTCCTACGAGCAGTACTTC.

The chain combines TRBV5-1 with TRBJ1-1; unclear D gene. Germline-derived CDR1 and CDR2 are SGHRS and YFSETQ. V gave up 2 bases and J gave up 4 bases, with 3 bases separating them. The CDR3 has 11 residues. The chain's CDR3 is CASSFGTEAFF. The DNA for the CDR3 is TGCGCCAGCAGCTTTGGCACTGAAGCTTTCTTT.

This clone was detected only a few times. This rearrangement joins TRBV11-2 to TRBJ1-5; D unclear. The ends were cut back, 5 bases at V and 0 bases at J, with 14 bases in the middle. Germline-derived CDR1 and CDR2 are SGHAT and FQNNGV. This CDR3 region has 16 residues. The CDR3, as DNA: TGTGCCAGCAGCCACCTCAGAGGTCATAGCAATCAGCCCCAGCATTTT. The encoded protein is CASSHLRGHSNQPQHF.

The V call is TRBV27, the J call TRBJ2-5; 11 bases line up with TRBD2. This CDR3 comprises 16 residues. V lost 5 bases to trimming and J lost 2 bases; unmatched junction nucleotides: 7. Germline assignment: CDR1 MNHEY and CDR2 SMNVEV (reference sequence). The CDR3 nucleotides are TGTGCCAGCAGTCTTCTAGCGGGGGGCATTCAAGAGACCCAGTACTTC. It encodes CASSLLAGGIQETQYF.

The chain couples TRBV29-1 to TRBJ2-5; possibly TRBD2 for D (5 bases). The CDR3 has 13 amino acids. Per germline, CDR1 SQVTM and CDR2 ANQGSEA. Trimming took off 7 bases at V and 1 base at J, with 13 bases between the two ends. The CDR3 bases are TGCAGCGCCGGGGAGTATCTCCAAGAGACCCAGTACTTC. It encodes CSAGEYLQETQYF.

The chain has TRBV24-1 and TRBJ1-5; tentative D call: TRBD1 (6 bases). The CDR3 runs 15 residues. Trimming took off 7 bases at V and 3 bases at J, with 15 bases between the two ends. Germline values: CDR1 KGHDR, CDR2 SFDVKD. For the CDR3, the DNA is TGTGCCACCAGCCCCGGAGGGGGTGCCAATCAGCCCCAGCATTTT. Its translation is CATSPGGGANQPQHF.

This clone was seen just once. This sequence joins TRBV30 and TRBJ2-7, with TRBD1 identical over 7 bases. The CDR3 totals 14 residues. Trimming removed 1 base from V and 1 base from J; junction bases left unmatched: 4. The germline gives CDR1 GTSNPN, CDR2 SVGIG (reference sequence). CDR3 nucleotide sequence: TGTGCCTGGAGTGGACAGGGTCCTTCCTACGAGCAGTACTTC. Protein sequence: CAWSGQGPSYEQYF.

V usage is TRBV3-1 (or the pseudogene TRBV3-2) and J usage is TRBJ1-6; no firm D call. The CDR3 spans 14 residues. Trimming took off 1 base at V and 6 bases at J, with 7 bases between the two ends. Per the germline V gene, CDR1 is LGHDT and CDR2 is YNNKEL (reference sequence). CDR3 sequence: CASSQGVGNSPLHF. The CDR3 DNA reads TGTGCCAGCAGCCAAGGGGTCGGTAATTCACCCCTCCACTTT.